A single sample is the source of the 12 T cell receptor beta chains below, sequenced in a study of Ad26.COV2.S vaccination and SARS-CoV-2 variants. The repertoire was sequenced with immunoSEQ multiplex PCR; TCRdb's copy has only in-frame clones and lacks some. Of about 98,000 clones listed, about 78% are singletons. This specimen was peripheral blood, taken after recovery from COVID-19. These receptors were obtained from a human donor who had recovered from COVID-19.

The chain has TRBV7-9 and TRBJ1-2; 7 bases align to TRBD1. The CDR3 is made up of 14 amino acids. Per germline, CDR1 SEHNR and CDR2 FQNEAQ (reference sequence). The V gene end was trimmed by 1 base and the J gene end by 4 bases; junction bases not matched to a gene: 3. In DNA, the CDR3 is TGTGCCAGCAGCTTAGATGGGACAGTCTATGGCTACACCTTC. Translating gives CASSLDGTVYGYTF.

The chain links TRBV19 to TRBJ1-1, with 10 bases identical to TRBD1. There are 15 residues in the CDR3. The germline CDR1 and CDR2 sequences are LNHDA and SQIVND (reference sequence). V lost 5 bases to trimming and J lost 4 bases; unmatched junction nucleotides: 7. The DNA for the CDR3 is TGTGCCAGTAGTGGACGGACAGGGGGTCTCACTGAAGCTTTCTTT. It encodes CASSGRTGGLTEAFF.

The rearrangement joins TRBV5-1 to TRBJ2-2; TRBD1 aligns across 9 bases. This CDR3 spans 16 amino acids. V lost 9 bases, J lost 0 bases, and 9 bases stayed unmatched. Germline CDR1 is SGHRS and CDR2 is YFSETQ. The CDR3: CATSQGAYANTGELFF. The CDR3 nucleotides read TGCGCCACTTCACAGGGGGCGTATGCGAACACCGGGGAGCTGTTTTTT.

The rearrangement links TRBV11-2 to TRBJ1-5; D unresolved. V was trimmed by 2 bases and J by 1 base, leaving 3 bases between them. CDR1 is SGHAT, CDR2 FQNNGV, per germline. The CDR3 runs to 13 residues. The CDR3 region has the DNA TGTGCCAGCAGCTTAACCAGCAATCAGCCCCAGCATTTT. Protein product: CASSLTSNQPQHF.

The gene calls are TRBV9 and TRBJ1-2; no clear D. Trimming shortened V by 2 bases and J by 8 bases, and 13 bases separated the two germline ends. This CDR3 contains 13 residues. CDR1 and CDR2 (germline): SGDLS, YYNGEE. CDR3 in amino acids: CASSVGLEGGYTF. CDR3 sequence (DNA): TGTGCCAGCAGCGTCGGGCTGGAGGGCGGCTACACCTTC.

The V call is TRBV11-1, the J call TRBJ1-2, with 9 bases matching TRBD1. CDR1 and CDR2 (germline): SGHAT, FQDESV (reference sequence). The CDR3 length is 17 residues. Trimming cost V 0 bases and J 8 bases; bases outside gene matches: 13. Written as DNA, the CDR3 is TGTGCCAGCAGCTTAGCTGAAATAGAACAGGGGGCGACCGGCTACACCTTC. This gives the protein CASSLAEIEQGATGYTF. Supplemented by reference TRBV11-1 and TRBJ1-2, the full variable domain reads EAEVAQSPRYKITEKSQAVAFWCDPISGHATLYWYRQILGQGPELLVQFQDESVVDDSQLPKDRFSAERLKGVDSTLKIQPAELGDSAMYLCASSLAEIEQGATGYTFGSGTRLTVV.

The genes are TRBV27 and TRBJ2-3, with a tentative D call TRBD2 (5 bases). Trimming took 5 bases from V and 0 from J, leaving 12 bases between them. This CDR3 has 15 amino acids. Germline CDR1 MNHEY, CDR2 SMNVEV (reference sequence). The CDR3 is CASSARAESTDTQYF. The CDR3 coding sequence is TGTGCCAGCAGTGCTCGAGCGGAAAGCACAGATACGCAGTATTTT.

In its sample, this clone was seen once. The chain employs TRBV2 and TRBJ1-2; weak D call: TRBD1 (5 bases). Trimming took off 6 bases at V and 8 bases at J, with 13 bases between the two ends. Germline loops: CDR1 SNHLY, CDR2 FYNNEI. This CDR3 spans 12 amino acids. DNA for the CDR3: TGTGCCAGCAGGGTTGTGGGGCAGGGCTACACCTTC. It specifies CASRVVGQGYTF.

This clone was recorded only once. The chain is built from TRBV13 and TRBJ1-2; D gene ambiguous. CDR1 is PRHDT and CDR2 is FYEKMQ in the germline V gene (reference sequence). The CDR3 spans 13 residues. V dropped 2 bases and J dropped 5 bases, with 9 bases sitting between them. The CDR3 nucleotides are TGTGCCAGCAGCTTAAATGAAGAATATGGCTACACCTTC. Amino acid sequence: CASSLNEEYGYTF.

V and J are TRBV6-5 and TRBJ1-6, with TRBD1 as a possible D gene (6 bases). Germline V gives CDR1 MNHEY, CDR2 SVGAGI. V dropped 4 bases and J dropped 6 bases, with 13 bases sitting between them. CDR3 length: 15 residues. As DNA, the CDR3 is TGTGCCAGCAGTTTATCCGACAGGATTAATTCACCCCTCCACTTT. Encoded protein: CASSLSDRINSPLHF.

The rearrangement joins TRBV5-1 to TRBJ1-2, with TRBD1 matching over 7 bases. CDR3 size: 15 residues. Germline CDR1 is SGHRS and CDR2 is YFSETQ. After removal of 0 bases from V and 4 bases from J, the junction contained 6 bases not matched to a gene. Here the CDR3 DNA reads TGCGCCAGCAGCTTGGCCTTGGGACAGCGCTATGGCTACACCTTC. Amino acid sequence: CASSLALGQRYGYTF.

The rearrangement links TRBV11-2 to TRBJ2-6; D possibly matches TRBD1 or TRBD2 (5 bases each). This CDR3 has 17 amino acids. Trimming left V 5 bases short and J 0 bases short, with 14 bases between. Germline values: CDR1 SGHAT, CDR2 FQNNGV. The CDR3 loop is CASSGDGITSGANVLTF. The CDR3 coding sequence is TGTGCCAGCAGCGGGGACGGCATCACCTCTGGGGCCAACGTCCTGACTTTC.